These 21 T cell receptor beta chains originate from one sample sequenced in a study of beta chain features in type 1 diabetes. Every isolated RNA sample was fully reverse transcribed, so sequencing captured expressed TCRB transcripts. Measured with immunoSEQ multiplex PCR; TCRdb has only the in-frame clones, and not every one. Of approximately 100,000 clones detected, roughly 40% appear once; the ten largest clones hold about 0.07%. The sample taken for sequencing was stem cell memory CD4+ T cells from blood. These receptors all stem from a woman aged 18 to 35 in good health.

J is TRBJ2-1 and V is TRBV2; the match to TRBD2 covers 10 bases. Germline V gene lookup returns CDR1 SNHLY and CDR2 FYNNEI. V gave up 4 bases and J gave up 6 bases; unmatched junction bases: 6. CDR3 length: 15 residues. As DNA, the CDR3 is TGTGCCAGCAGTGCAGGACTAGCGGAAGGCAATGAGCAGTTCTTC. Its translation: CASSAGLAEGNEQFF.

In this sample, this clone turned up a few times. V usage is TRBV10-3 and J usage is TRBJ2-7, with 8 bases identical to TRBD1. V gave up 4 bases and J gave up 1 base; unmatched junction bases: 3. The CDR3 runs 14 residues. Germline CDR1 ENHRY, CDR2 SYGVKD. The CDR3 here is CAISGQGTSYEQYF. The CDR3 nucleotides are TGTGCCATCAGTGGACAGGGGACATCCTACGAGCAGTACTTC.

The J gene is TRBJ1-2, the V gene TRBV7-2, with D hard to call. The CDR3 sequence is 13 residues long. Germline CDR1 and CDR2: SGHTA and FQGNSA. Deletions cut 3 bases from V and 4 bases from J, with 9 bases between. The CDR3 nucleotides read TGTGCCAGCAGCTTTGACACCCTCTATGGCTACACCTTC. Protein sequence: CASSFDTLYGYTF.

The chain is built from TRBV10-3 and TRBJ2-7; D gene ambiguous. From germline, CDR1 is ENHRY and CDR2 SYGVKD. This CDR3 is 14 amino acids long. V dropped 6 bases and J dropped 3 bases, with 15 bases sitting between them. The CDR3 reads CAISNLPASYEQYF. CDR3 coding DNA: TGTGCCATCAGCAATTTGCCAGCGAGCTACGAGCAGTACTTC.

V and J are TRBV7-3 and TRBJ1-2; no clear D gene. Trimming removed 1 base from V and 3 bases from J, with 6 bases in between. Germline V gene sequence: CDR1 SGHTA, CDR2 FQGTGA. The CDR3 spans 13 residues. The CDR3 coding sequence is TGTGCCAGCAGCTTAAGTCCCGACTATGGCTACACCTTC. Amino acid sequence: CASSLSPDYGYTF. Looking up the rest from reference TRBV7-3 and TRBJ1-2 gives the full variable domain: GAGVSQTPSNKVTEKGKYVELRCDPISGHTALYWYRQSLGQGPEFLIYFQGTGAADDSGLPNDRFFAVRPEGSVSTLKIQRTERGDSAVYLCASSLSPDYGYTFGSGTRLTVV.

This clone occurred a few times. CDR3 sequence (DNA): TGCGCCAGCAGCAACCAAGAGTATGGCTACACCTTC. Translating it yields CASSNQEYGYTF. The J gene is TRBJ1-2, the V gene TRBV5-1; D is unclear. The CDR3 sequence is 12 residues long. Germline V CDR1 and CDR2: SGHRS, YFSETQ. Trimming shortened V by 4 bases and J by 5 bases, and 9 bases separated the two germline ends.

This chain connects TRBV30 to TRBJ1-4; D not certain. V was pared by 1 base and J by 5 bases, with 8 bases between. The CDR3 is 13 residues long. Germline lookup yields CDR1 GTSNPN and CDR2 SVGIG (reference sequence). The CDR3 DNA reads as TGTGCCTGGAGTGGCACTTTCAATGAAAAACTGTTTTTT. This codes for CAWSGTFNEKLFF.

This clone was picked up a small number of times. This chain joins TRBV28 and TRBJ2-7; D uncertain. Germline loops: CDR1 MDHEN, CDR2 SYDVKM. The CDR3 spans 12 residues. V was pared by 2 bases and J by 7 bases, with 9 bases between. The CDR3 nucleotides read TGTGCCAGCAGTTTAACCCACGAGGAGCAGTACTTC. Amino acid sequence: CASSLTHEEQYF.

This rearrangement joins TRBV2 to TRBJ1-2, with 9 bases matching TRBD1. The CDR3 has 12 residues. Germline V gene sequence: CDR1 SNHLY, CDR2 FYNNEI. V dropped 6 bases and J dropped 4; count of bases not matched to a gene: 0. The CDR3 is CASRDRGYGYTF. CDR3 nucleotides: TGTGCCAGCAGGGACAGGGGCTATGGCTACACCTTC.

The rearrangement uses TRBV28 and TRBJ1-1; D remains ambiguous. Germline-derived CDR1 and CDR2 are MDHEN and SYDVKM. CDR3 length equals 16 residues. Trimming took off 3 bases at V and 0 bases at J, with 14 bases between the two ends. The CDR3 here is CASSLSAGTLNTEAFF. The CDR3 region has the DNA TGTGCCAGCAGTTTGTCGGCAGGAACTTTGAACACTGAAGCTTTCTTT.

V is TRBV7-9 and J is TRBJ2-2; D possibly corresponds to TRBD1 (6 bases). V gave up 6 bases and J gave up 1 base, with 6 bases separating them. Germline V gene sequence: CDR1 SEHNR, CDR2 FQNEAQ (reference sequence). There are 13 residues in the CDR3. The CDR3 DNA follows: TGTGCCAGCAGGACAGGGAACACCGGGGAGCTGTTTTTT. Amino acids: CASRTGNTGELFF.

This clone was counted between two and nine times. CDR3 in DNA: TGTGCCAGCAGCTTCTCGACTTACAATCAGCCCCAGCATTTT. Translation: CASSFSTYNQPQHF. The chain employs TRBV7-2 and TRBJ1-5; D unclear. CDR3 length: 14 residues. Trimming shortened V by 3 bases and J by 3 bases, and 9 bases separated the two germline ends. Germline lookup yields CDR1 SGHTA and CDR2 FQGNSA.

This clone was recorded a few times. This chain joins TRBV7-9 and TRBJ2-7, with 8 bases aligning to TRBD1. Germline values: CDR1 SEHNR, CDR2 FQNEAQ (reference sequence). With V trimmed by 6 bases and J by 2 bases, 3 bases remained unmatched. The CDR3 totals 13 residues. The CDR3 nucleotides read TGTGCCAGCAGAGAGACAGGGGCCTACGAGCAGTACTTC. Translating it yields CASRETGAYEQYF.

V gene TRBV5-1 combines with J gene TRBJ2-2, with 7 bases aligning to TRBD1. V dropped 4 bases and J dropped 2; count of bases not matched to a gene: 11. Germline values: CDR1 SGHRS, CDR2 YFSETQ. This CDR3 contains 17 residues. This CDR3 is CASSPLTTGTNTGELFF. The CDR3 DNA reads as TGCGCCAGCAGCCCCCTCACGACAGGGACCAACACCGGGGAGCTGTTTTTT.

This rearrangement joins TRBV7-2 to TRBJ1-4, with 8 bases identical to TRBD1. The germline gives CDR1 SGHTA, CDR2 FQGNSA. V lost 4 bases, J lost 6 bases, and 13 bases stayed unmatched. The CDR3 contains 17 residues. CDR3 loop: CASSSRGQAEGDEKLFF. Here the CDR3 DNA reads TGTGCCAGCAGCTCCAGGGGACAGGCGGAGGGGGATGAAAAACTGTTTTTT.

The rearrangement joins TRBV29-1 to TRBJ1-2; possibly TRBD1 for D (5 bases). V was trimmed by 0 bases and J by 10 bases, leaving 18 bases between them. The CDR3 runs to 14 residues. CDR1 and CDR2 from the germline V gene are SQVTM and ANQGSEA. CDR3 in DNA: TGCAGCGTTGAAGATCGGATTAGGCAGGGTCACTACACCTTC. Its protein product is CSVEDRIRQGHYTF.

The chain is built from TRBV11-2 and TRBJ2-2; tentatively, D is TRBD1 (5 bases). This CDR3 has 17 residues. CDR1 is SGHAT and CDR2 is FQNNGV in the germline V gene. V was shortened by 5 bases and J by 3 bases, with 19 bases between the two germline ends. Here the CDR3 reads CASSTHRSTAYTGELFF. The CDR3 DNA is TGTGCCAGCAGCACCCACCGCTCGACAGCCTACACCGGGGAGCTGTTTTTT.

The CDR3 loop is CASSPVGVKELAYEQYF. CDR3 sequence (DNA): TGTGCCAGCAGCCCGGTGGGAGTGAAGGAGTTGGCCTACGAGCAGTACTTC. V and J are TRBV11-2 and TRBJ2-7; D might be TRBD2 (5 bases). Germline CDR1 is SGHAT and CDR2 is FQNNGV. Trimming left V 5 bases short and J 2 bases short, with 22 bases between. The CDR3 has 17 residues.

In DNA form, the CDR3 reads TGTGCCAGCAGTTTTTTCGCAAGGGGGTACACTGAAGCTTTCTTT. Its translation is CASSFFARGYTEAFF. This rearrangement joins TRBV28 to TRBJ1-1, with a possible D match to TRBD1 (6 bases). The CDR3 totals 15 residues. CDR1 is MDHEN and CDR2 is SYDVKM in the germline V gene. V lost 3 bases to trimming and J lost 3 bases, with 14 bases between them.

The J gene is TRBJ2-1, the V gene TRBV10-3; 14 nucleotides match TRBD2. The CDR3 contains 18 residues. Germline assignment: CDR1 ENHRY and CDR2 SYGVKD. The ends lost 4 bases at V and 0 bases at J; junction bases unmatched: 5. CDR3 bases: TGTGCCATCAGTGGTGGGACTAGCGGGAGTATCTCCTACAATGAGCAGTTCTTC. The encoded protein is CAISGGTSGSISYNEQFF.

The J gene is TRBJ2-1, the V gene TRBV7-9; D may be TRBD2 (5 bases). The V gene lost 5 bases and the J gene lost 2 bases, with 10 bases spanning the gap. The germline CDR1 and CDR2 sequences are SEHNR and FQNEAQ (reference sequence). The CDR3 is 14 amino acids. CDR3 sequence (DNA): TGTGCCAGCAGCCACGGACTTCCCTACAATGAGCAGTTCTTC. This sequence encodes CASSHGLPYNEQFF.